The 27 T cell receptor beta chains below were found in one sample sequenced in a study of blood T cells in healthy people across ages. Combining a sample-barcoded 5' primer with a J-beta primer mix, a second PCR ran for roughly 7 to 12 cycles. TCRdb analysed the 5' RACE reads with MiXCR anew, one entry per CDR3 protein. This repertoire shows about 1.6 million distinct CDR3 sequences, 34% found once; its top ten account for approximately 10%. The sequencing input was blood. These receptors all stem from a woman aged 25 to 39 in good health.

The chain employs TRBV2 and TRBJ2-1; 13 bases align to TRBD2. The CDR3 loop spans 13 amino acids. V shed 11 bases, J shed 6 bases, and the junction held 4 bases outside the gene matches. Germline V gives CDR1 SNHLY, CDR2 FYNNEI. The DNA for the CDR3 is TGTGCCGGCGGACTAGCGGGGGTCAATGAGCAGTTCTTC. It is translated as CAGGLAGVNEQFF.

This chain links TRBV20-1 with TRBJ1-5; D not certain. V gave up 1 base and J gave up 7 bases, with 11 bases separating them. This CDR3 contains 13 residues. Germline V gene lookup returns CDR1 DFQATT and CDR2 SNEGSKA (reference sequence). CDR3 in DNA: TGCAGTGCTAGAGTAGGCGTGGGCCAGCCCCAGCATTTT. Its translation is CSARVGVGQPQHF.

In this sample, this clonotype turned up a few times. One junction end does not reproduce the germline sequence, and a read error may be involved. Here the CDR3 DNA reads TGTGTTAGTGGAAAGGACTTACCCAATGAGCAGTTCTTC. It translates to CVSGKDLPNEQFF. This sequence joins TRBV12-5 and TRBJ2-1, with TRBD2 as a possible D gene (5 bases). Germline V gene lookup returns CDR1 LGHNT and CDR2 FRNRAP. The length of the CDR3 is 13 residues.

This clonotype was detected only a few times. The chain joins TRBV20-1 to TRBJ2-4; TRBD2 might be the D (6 bases). V was trimmed by 0 bases and J by 13 bases, leaving 19 bases between them. There are 14 residues in the CDR3. Germline V gives CDR1 DFQATT, CDR2 SNEGSKA (reference sequence). The CDR3 is CSARDAGPKNGQYF. The CDR3 bases are TGCAGTGCTAGAGATGCGGGACCCAAAAACGGGCAGTACTTC.

The gene calls are TRBV7-8 and TRBJ1-1; no clear D gene. Between the trimmed V and J ends, which lost 2 bases and 0 bases, there was a span of 10 bases. Germline assignment: CDR1 SGHVS and CDR2 FQNEAQ. This CDR3 has 15 residues. The CDR3 sequence: CASSLSVGMNTEAFF. As DNA, the CDR3 is TGTGCCAGCAGCTTATCCGTGGGCATGAACACTGAAGCTTTCTTT.

The chain's CDR3 is CASSYYGRSEQYF. CDR3 sequence (DNA): TGTGCCAGCAGTTACTATGGCAGGTCGGAGCAGTACTTC. The chain carries TRBV6-7 and TRBJ2-7; D not resolved. TRBV6-7 is an ORF, and what it does is uncertain. This CDR3 is 13 amino acids long. V was clipped by 1 base and J by 7 bases, with 11 bases between them.

This clonotype was seen more than once but under ten times. J is TRBJ2-1 and V is TRBV6-6; maybe TRBD2 (6 bases). The CDR3 consists of 14 residues. Germline CDR1 and CDR2: MNHNY and SVGAGI (reference sequence). Deletions cut 7 bases from V and 5 bases from J, with 15 bases between. The CDR3 coding sequence is TGTGCCAGCAAGGCCCCGGGACTTGACAATGAGCAGTTCTTC. This codes for CASKAPGLDNEQFF.

This clonotype came up a few times. The chain has TRBV5-1 and TRBJ1-2; D remains ambiguous. V gave up 0 bases and J gave up 4 bases, with 10 bases separating them. The CDR3 loop spans 14 amino acids. The germline V gene has CDR1 SGHRS and CDR2 YFSETQ. In nucleotides, the CDR3 is TGCGCCAGCAGCTTGGCCCAGCCTAGCTATGGCTACACCTTC. Amino acids: CASSLAQPSYGYTF.

The chain has TRBV27 and TRBJ2-1, with D perhaps given as TRBD1 or TRBD2 (5 bases each). V was trimmed by 4 bases and J by 9 bases, leaving 16 bases between them. Germline values: CDR1 MNHEY, CDR2 SMNVEV (reference sequence). This CDR3 comprises 14 residues. The CDR3 nucleotides are TGTGCCAGCAGTTCACCGGGACCGACGGGTGAGCAGTTCTTC. It yields the protein CASSSPGPTGEQFF.

This clonotype was seen a few times. This chain uses TRBV20-1 with TRBJ2-7, with 10 bases fitting TRBD2. The CDR3 covers 14 residues. V lost 5 bases, J lost 0 bases, and 4 bases stayed unmatched. Germline CDR1 DFQATT, CDR2 SNEGSKA (reference sequence). Written as DNA, the CDR3 is TGCAGTGCTCCGGGACTAGCGAACTCCTACGAGCAGTACTTC. It encodes CSAPGLANSYEQYF.

The gene calls are TRBV7-3 and TRBJ2-5; 14 nucleotides line up with TRBD2. V trimming: 0 bases; J trimming: 5 bases; junction bases outside the gene matches: 2. The length of the CDR3 is 16 residues. Per germline, CDR1 SGHTA and CDR2 FQGTGA. The CDR3 bases are TGTGCCAGCAGCTTAACGGGACTAGCGGGAGATGAGACCCAGTACTTC. This encodes CASSLTGLAGDETQYF.

This clonotype has only a few counts. The chain carries TRBV7-3 and TRBJ2-1, with 8 nucleotides matching TRBD2. The CDR3 has 14 residues. CDR1 and CDR2 (germline): SGHTA, FQGTGA. V gave up 4 bases and J gave up 8 bases; unmatched junction bases: 7. CDR3 protein: CASSSRSGGDEQFF. CDR3 in DNA: TGTGCCAGCAGCTCCCGGTCGGGAGGGGATGAGCAGTTCTTC.

The gene calls are TRBV28 and TRBJ1-4, with TRBD1 matching over 8 bases. CDR1 is MDHEN and CDR2 is SYDVKM in the germline V gene. This CDR3 is 17 amino acids long. Trimming at V came to 3 bases and at J to 5 bases, leaving 11 bases not matched to a gene. Here the CDR3 reads CASSLRTGLIANEKLFF. CDR3 DNA: TGTGCCAGCAGTTTGCGGACAGGGCTGATCGCGAATGAAAAACTGTTTTTT.

This chain connects TRBV15 to TRBJ2-2; D may match TRBD1 or TRBD2 (7 bases each). Trimming shortened V by 5 bases and J by 6 bases, and 22 bases separated the two germline ends. CDR1 is LNHNV and CDR2 is YYDKDF in the germline V gene (reference sequence). This CDR3 is 17 amino acids long. The CDR3 here is CATSGRLGLDRAGELFF. The CDR3 DNA is TGTGCCACCAGCGGAAGACTAGGACTAGACAGGGCCGGGGAGCTGTTTTTT.

The chain employs TRBV5-1 and TRBJ2-1, with D perhaps TRBD1 (6 bases). The CDR3 covers 13 residues. CDR1 is SGHRS and CDR2 is YFSETQ in the germline V gene. Deletions cut 0 bases from V and 11 bases from J, with 12 bases between. The DNA for the CDR3 is TGCGCCAGCAGCTTGGAAGGGGACAAACAGCAGTTCTTC. It yields the protein CASSLEGDKQQFF.

This clonotype was seen only a few times. This chain connects TRBV4-1 to TRBJ2-3; no definite D call. CDR1 and CDR2 from the germline V gene are MGHRA and YSYEKL. Trimming removed 4 bases at V and 7 bases at J, with 24 bases between. CDR3 length: 17 residues. The CDR3 bases are TGCGCCAGCAGCCCCCAGCCGCCCGGAGAGCCCTCTCATACGCAGTATTTT. Amino acid sequence: CASSPQPPGEPSHTQYF.

This clonotype has a handful of counts. V gene TRBV20-1 combines with J gene TRBJ1-4, with a weak D call TRBD1 (5 bases). CDR1 is DFQATT and CDR2 is SNEGSKA in the germline V gene (reference sequence). Trimming stripped 0 bases from V and 8 bases from J, with 16 bases between. The CDR3 runs to 15 residues. The chain's CDR3 is CSAREGSGRGEKLFF. The DNA for the CDR3 is TGCAGTGCTAGAGAGGGATCGGGGCGTGGGGAAAAACTGTTTTTT.

This chain connects TRBV20-1 to TRBJ1-2; perhaps TRBD1 as D (5 bases). Trimming took 7 bases from V and 4 from J, leaving 13 bases between them. Germline V gene lookup returns CDR1 DFQATT and CDR2 SNEGSKA (reference sequence). The CDR3 runs to 12 residues. The CDR3: CSVRARAYGYTF. The CDR3 DNA reads as TGCAGTGTCCGAGCCAGGGCCTATGGCTACACCTTC.

A remark on this clonotype: Its ends do not fully match the called genes, so a read error is possible. The chain carries TRBV5-1 and TRBJ1-2; D might be TRBD1 (5 bases). This CDR3 is built from 14 residues. Germline V gene data show CDR1 as SGHRS and CDR2 as YFSETQ. CDR3 sequence (DNA): TGCGCCGGCAGCTCGGGGGAGCGCATCTATGGCTACACCTTC. Its translation is CAGSSGERIYGYTF.

This clonotype was counted a few times. The chain joins TRBV3-1 to TRBJ2-7, with D uncertain. The CDR3 is made up of 14 amino acids. Trimming removed 4 bases at V and 2 bases at J, with 12 bases between. CDR1 is LGHDT and CDR2 is YNNKEL in the germline V gene (reference sequence). The CDR3 spells CASSPSGRPYEQYF. As DNA, the CDR3 is TGTGCCAGCAGCCCCTCCGGACGGCCCTACGAGCAGTACTTC.

CDR3 residues: CASSQEGVRREETQYF. CDR3 in DNA: TGCGCCAGCAGCCAAGAGGGGGTGAGGCGCGAAGAGACCCAGTACTTC. The chain uses TRBV4-1 and TRBJ2-5; D tentatively reads TRBD1 or TRBD2 (5 bases each). This CDR3 spans 16 amino acids. Germline CDR1 MGHRA, CDR2 YSYEKL. Trimming took 0 bases from V and 3 from J, leaving 14 bases between them.

This clonotype has ten or more counts. The chain is built from TRBV7-9 and TRBJ2-7, with 7 nucleotides matching TRBD2. J was trimmed by 3 bases and V by 5 bases; bases with no gene match: 7. Germline-derived CDR1 and CDR2 are SEHNR and FQNEAQ (reference sequence). CDR3 length: 14 residues. For the CDR3, the DNA is TGTGCCAGCAGCGCCCGGGGCGGGAGCTACGAGCAGTACTTC. It is translated as CASSARGGSYEQYF.

Many counts were recorded for this clonotype. V is TRBV4-1 and J is TRBJ2-7; D may be TRBD2 (6 bases). CDR3 length: 13 residues. CDR1 MGHRA and CDR2 YSYEKL come from the germline V gene. V was cut by 5 bases and J by 3 bases, with 11 bases left in between. As DNA, the CDR3 is TGCGCCAGCAGCTCGGGACTCCTCTACGAGCAGTACTTC. Translation gives CASSSGLLYEQYF.

The CDR3 DNA reads TGTGCCAGCAGCGTAGAGACAGGGGTTGGGGAGACCCAGTACTTC. It translates to CASSVETGVGETQYF. The chain is built from TRBV9 and TRBJ2-5; 8 nucleotides line up with TRBD1. This CDR3 contains 15 residues. V was pared by 0 bases and J by 5 bases, with 6 bases of the junction left unmatched. Germline V CDR1 and CDR2: SGDLS, YYNGEE.

As to this clonotype: Since a much larger clone is just one base distant, this may be a read error. The rearrangement uses TRBV9 and TRBJ2-1, with 7 bases aligning to TRBD1. The junction had 5 bases not matched to a gene; V was cut back by 0 bases and J by 5 bases. This CDR3 is built from 15 residues. Germline lookup yields CDR1 SGDLS and CDR2 YYNGEE. DNA for the CDR3: TGTGCCAGCAGCGTAGAGGGGGCTCCCCACAATGAGCAGTTCTTC. Translating gives CASSVEGAPHNEQFF.

Only a few counts were recorded for this clonotype. The chain uses TRBV20-1 and TRBJ2-6, with TRBD2 identical over 9 bases. CDR1 and CDR2 (germline): DFQATT, SNEGSKA (reference sequence). The CDR3 spans 18 residues. The V gene end was trimmed by 6 bases and the J gene end by 0 bases; junction bases not matched to a gene: 12. CDR3 coding DNA: TGCAGTGCCCTTCCCGGGACTAGCTTTTTCTCTGGGGCCAACGTCCTGACTTTC. Translating it yields CSALPGTSFFSGANVLTF.

V gene TRBV2 combines with J gene TRBJ1-1; D unresolved. This CDR3 is built from 14 residues. V shed 4 bases and J shed 2 bases, with 11 bases lying between them. Germline V gene data show CDR1 as SNHLY and CDR2 as FYNNEI. In nucleotides, the CDR3 is TGTGCCAGCAGTGTACTAGGCACCAACACTGAAGCTTTCTTT. It encodes CASSVLGTNTEAFF.